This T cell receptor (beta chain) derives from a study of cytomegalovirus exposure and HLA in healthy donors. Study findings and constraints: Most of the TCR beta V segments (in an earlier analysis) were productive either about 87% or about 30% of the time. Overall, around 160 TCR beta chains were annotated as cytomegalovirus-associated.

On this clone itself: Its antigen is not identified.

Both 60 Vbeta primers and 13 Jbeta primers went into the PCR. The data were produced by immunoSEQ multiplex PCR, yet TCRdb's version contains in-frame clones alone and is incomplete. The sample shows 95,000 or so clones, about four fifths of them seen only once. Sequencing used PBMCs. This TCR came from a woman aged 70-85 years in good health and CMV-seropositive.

CDR3 nucleotides: TGTGCCAGCAGTTTACTCAATGAGCAGTTCTTC. It yields the protein CASSLLNEQFF. This rearrangement joins TRBV6-5 to TRBJ2-1; D remains unclear. V lost 4 bases and J 6 bases, leaving 4 bases between the germline ends. The CDR3 covers 11 residues. CDR1 is MNHEY and CDR2 is SVGAGI in the germline V gene.